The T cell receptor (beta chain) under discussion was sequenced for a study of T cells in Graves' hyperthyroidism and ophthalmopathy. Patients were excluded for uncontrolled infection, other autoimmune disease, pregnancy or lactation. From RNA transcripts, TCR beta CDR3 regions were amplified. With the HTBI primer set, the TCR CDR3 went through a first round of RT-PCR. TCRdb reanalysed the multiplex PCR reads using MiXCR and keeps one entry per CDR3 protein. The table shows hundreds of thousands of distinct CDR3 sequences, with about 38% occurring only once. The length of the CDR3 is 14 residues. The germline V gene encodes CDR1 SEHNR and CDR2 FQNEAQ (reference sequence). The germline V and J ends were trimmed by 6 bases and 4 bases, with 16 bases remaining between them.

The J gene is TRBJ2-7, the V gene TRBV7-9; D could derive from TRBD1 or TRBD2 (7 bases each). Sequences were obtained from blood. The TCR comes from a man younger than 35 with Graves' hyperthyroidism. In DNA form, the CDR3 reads TGTGCCAGCAGGCCCCCCAGGGGGGGATACGAGCAGTACTTC. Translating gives CASRPPRGGYEQYF. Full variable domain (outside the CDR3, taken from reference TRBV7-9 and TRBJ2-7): DTGVSQNPRHKITKRGQNVTFRCDPISEHNRLYWYRQTLGQGPEFLTYFQNEAQLEKSRLLSDRFSAERPKGSFSTLEIQRTEQGDSAMYLCASRPPRGGYEQYFGPGTRLTVT.